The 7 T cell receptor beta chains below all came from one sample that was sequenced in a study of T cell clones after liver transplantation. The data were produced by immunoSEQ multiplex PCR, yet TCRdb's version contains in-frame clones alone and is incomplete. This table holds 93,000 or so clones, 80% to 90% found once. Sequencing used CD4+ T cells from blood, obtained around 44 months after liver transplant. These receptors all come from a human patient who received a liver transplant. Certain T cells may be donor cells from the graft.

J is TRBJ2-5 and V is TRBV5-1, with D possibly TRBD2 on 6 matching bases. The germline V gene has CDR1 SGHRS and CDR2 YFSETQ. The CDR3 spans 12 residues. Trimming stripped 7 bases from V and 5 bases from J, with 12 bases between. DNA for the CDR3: TGCGCCAGCCGACCGGAGGGGGAGACCCAGTACTTC. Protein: CASRPEGETQYF.

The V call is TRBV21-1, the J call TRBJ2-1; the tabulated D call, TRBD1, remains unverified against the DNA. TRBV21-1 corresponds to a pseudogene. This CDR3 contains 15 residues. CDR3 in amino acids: CASSTPWGLDNEQFF. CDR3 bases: TGTGCCAGCAGCACCCCTTGGGGCTTAGACAATGAGCAGTTCTTC.

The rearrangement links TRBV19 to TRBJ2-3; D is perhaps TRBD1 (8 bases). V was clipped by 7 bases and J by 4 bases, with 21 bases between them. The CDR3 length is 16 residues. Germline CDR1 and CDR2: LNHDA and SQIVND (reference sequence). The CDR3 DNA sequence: TGTGCCAGTACCGAGGGGGGGACAGGAGAGTCAGATACGCAGTATTTT. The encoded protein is CASTEGGTGESDTQYF.

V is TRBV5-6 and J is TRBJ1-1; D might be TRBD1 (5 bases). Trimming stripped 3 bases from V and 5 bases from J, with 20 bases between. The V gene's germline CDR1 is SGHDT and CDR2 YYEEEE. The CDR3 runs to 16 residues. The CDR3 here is CASSSGRRVRRTEAFF. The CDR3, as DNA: TGTGCCAGCAGCTCGGGGCGCAGGGTACGCCGGACTGAAGCTTTCTTT. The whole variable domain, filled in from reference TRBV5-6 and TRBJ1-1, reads DAGVTQSPTHLIKTRGQQVTLRCSPKSGHDTVSWYQQALGQGPQFIFQYYEEEERQRGNFPDRFSGHQFPNYSSELNVNALLLGDSALYLCASSSGRRVRRTEAFFGQGTRLTVV.

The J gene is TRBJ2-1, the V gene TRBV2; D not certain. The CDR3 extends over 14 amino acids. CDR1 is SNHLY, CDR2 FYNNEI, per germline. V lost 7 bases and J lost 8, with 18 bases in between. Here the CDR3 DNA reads TGTGCCAGCAAGGCCAGCTCACAGAGGTATGAGCAGTTCTTC. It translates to CASKASSQRYEQFF. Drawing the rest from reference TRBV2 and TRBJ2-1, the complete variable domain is EPEVTQTPSHQVTQMGQEVILRCVPISNHLYFYWYRQILGQKVEFLVSFYNNEISEKSEIFDDQFSVERPDGSNFTLKIRSTKLEDSAMYFCASKASSQRYEQFFGPGTRLTVL.

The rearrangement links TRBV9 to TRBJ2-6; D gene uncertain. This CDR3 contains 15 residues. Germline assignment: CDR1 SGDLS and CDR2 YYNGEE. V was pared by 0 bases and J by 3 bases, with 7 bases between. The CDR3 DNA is TGTGCCAGCAGCGTAGAAGGCGGTGGGGCCAACGTCCTGACTTTC. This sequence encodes CASSVEGGGANVLTF. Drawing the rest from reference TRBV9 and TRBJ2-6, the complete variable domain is DSGVTQTPKHLITATGQRVTLRCSPRSGDLSVYWYQQSLDQGLQFLIQYYNGEERAKGNILERFSAQQFPDLHSELNLSSLELGDSALYFCASSVEGGGANVLTFGAGSRLTVL.

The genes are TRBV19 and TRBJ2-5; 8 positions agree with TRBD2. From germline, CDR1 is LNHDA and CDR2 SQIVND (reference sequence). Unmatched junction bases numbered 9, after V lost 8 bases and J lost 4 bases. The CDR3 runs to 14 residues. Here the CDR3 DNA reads TGTGCCAGTCAACCGGCGGGGGGCGGAGAGACCCAGTACTTC. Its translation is CASQPAGGGETQYF. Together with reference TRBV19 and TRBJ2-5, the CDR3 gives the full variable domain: DGGITQSPKYLFRKEGQNVTLSCEQNLNHDAMYWYRQDPGQGLRLIYYSQIVNDFQKGDIAEGYSVSREKKESFPLTVTSAQKNPTAFYLCASQPAGGGETQYFGPGTRLLVL.